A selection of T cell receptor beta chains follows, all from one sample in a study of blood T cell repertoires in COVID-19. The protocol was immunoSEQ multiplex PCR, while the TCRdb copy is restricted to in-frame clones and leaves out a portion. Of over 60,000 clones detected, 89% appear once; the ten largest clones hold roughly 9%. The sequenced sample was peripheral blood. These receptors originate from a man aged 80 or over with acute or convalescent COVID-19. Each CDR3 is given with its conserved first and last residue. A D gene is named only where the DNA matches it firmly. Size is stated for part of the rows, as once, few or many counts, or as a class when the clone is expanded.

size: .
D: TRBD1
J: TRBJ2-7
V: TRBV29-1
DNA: TGCAGCGTAGTTCGCGGGACAGGGGGCGCCCAGCAGTACTTC
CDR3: CSVVRGTGGAQQYF

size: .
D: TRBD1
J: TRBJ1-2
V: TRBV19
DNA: TGTGCCAGTAAGAGCGCGGCAGGGGGCGCGTCCTATGGCTACACCTTC
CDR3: CASKSAAGGASYGYTF

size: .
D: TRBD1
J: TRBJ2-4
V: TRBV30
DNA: TGTGCCTGGAGTCCCACCGGGACAGGGGGCTTTTTAGTAAACATTCAGTACTTC
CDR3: CAWSPTGTGGFLVNIQYF

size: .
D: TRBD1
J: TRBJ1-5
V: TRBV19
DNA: TGTGCCAGTAGGCCGGGACAGGGAAACAATCAGCCCCAGCATTTT
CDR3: CASRPGQGNNQPQHF

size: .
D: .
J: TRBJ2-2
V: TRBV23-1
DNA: TGCGCCACCCAACCCTCAGGGTTTTCCGGGGAGCTGTTTTTT
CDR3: CATQPSGFSGELFF

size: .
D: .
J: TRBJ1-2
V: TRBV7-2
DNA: TGTGCCAGCAGCTTAGTTGGGGGGATTAACCATGGCTACACCTTC
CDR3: CASSLVGGINHGYTF

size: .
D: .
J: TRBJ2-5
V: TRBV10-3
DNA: TGTGCCATCAGTGACACAGGGCAAGAGACCCAGTACTTC
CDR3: CAISDTGQETQYF

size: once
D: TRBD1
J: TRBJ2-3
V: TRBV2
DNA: TGTGCCAGAGGGACAGGACCAGATACGCAGTATTTT
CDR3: CARGTGPDTQYF

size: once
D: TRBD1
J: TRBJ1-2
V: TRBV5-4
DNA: TGTGCCAGCAGCCGACCTGGAGGGGGCATGTTAGCTAACTATGGCTACACCTTC
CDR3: CASSRPGGGMLANYGYTF

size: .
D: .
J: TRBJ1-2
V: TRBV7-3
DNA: TGTGCCAGCAGCAGACGGGCTAACTATGGCTACACCTTC
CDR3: CASSRRANYGYTF

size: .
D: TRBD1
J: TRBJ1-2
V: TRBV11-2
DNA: TGTGCCAGCAGTCCCGGGACAGGGAGAGGCTACACCTTC
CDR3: CASSPGTGRGYTF

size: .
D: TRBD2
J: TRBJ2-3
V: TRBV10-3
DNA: TGTGCCATCAGTGAGTCGACGGCGGGAGGGCCGCCAGAAGATACGCAGTATTTT
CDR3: CAISESTAGGPPEDTQYF

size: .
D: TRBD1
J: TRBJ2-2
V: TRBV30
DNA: TGTGCCTGGGGACAGGGAGGCGGGGAGCTGTTTTTT
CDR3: CAWGQGGGELFF

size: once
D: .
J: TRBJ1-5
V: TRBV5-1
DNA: TGCGCCAGCAGCCCGGACGGTGACTATAGCAATCAGCCCCAGCATTTT
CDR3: CASSPDGDYSNQPQHF

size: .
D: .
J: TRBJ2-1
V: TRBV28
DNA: TGTGCCAGCAGTCAAAACAGCGGCGACAATGAGCAGTTCTTC
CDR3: CASSQNSGDNEQFF

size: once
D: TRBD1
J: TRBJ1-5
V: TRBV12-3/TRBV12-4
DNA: TGTGCCAGCAGTAGGACAGGGTTTCAGCCCCAGCATTTT
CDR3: CASSRTGFQPQHF

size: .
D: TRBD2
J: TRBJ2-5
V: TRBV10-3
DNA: TGTGCCATCAGTTTATTAGCGGGAGAGATCGAGACCCAGTACTTC
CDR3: CAISLLAGEIETQYF

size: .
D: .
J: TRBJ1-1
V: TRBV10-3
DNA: TGTGCCATCAGGGATGACAGTGGAAGCACTGAAGCTTTCTTT
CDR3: CAIRDDSGSTEAFF

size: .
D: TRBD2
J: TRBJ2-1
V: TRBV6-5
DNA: TGTGCCAGCAAAGGAGGTAGCGGGGGGGCGGCGTTCTTC
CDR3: CASKGGSGGAAFF

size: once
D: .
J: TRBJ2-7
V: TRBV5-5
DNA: TGTGCCAGCAGCTTCGGGGAAGAGCAGTACTTC
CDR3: CASSFGEEQYF

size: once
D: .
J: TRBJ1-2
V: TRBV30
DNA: TGTGCCTGGAGTGCTGAGAGGAACTATGGCTACACCTTC
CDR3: CAWSAERNYGYTF

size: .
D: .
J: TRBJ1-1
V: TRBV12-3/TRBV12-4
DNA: TGTGCCAGCACTTTGGGGGGATTGGCTGAAGCTTTCTTT
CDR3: CASTLGGLAEAFF

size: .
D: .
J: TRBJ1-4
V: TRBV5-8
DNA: TGTGCCAGCAGCTCCCGCGGTGCCACTAATGAAAAACTGTTTTTT
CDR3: CASSSRGATNEKLFF

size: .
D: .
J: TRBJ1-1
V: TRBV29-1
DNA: TGCAGCGTTGAAGAGTCGACAGCGAACACTGAAGCTTTCTTT
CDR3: CSVEESTANTEAFF

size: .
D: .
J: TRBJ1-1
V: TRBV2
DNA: TGTGCCAGCAGGACTGAACAGGTGAACACTGAAGCTTTCTTT
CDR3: CASRTEQVNTEAFF

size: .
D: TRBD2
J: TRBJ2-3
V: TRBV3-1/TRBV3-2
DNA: TGTGCCAGCCGCCAGACCTCCCGGCGGGGGGATACGCAGTATTTT
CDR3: CASRQTSRRGDTQYF

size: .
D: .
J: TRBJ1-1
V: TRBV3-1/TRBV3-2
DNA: TGTGCCAGCAGGAACAGGGTGGACACTGAAGCTTTCTTT
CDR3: CASRNRVDTEAFF

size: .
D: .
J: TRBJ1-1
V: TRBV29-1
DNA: TGCAGCGCCGGTGGAGTGGATGCTGAAGCTTTCTTT
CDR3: CSAGGVDAEAFF

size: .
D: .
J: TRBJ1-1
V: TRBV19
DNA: TGTGCCAGTAGCCCTAGACGGGGGGTCGCGAACACTGAAGCTTTCTTT
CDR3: CASSPRRGVANTEAFF

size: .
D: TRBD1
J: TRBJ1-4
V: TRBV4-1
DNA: TGCGCCAGCAGCCCGGCCCCGGGACAGGGGGCTCGAACTAATGAAAAACTGTTTTTT
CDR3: CASSPAPGQGARTNEKLFF

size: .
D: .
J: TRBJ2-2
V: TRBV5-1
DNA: TGCGCCAGCAACAAAGGGGGATCGAACACCGGGGAGCTGTTTTTT
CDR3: CASNKGGSNTGELFF

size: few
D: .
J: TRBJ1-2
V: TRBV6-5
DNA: TGTGCCAGCTTGGGGGTGACTAGATTTAACTATGGCTACACCTTC
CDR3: CASLGVTRFNYGYTF

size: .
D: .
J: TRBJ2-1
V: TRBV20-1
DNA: TGCAGTGCTAGTGTAGGGGTTGTGCAGTTCTTC
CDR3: CSASVGVVQFF

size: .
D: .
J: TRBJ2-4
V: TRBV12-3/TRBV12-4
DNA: TGTGCCAGCAAGAGTAGTTCCAAAAACATTCAGTACTTC
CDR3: CASKSSSKNIQYF

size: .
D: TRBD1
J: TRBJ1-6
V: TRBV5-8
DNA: TGTGCCAGCAGCTATCGGGGACAGGGGTTTTCACCCCTCCACTTT
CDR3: CASSYRGQGFSPLHF

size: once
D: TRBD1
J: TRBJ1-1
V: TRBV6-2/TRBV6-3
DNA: TGTGCCAGCAGTTCCCCCGACAGGGTAACTGAAGCTTTCTTT
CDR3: CASSSPDRVTEAFF

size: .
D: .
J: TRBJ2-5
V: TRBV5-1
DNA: TGCGCCAGCAGCGAAGGAGTCGGTGGGTACCAAGAGACCCAGTACTTC
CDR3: CASSEGVGGYQETQYF

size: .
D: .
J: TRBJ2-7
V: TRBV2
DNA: TGTGCCAGCAGCGAGAATCGGGACACGTCCTACGAGCAGTACTTC
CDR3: CASSENRDTSYEQYF

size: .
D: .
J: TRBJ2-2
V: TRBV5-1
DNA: TGCGCCAGCAGCTTGGAAGGGGTGAACACCGGGGAGCTGTTTTTT
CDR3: CASSLEGVNTGELFF

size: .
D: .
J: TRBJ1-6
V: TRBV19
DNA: TGTGCCAGTAGTCCAAAGGGCCAAAGCGGATCACCCCTCCACTTT
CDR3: CASSPKGQSGSPLHF

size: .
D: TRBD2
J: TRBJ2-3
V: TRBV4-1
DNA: TGCGCCAGCAGCCAAGCTCGGACTAGCGGGACAGATACGCAGTATTTT
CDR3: CASSQARTSGTDTQYF

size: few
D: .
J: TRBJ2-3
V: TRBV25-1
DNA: TGTGCCAGCAGTGCCCCCCTAGGCGCGAGCACAGATACGCAGTATTTT
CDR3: CASSAPLGASTDTQYF

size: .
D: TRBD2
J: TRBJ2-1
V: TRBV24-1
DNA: TGTGCCACCAGTGACTCCCTACCTAGCGGAGAATCCTACAATGAGCAGTTCTTC
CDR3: CATSDSLPSGESYNEQFF

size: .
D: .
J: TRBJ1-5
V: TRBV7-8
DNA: TGTGCCAGCAGCTTAGTGGACAACAATCAGCCCCAGCATTTT
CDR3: CASSLVDNNQPQHF

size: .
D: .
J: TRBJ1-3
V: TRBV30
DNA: TGTGCCTGGAGCGGACTGACTGTCAACACCATATATTTT
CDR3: CAWSGLTVNTIYF

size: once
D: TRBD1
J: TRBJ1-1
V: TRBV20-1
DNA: TGCAGTGCTTTGACAGGGGATCGAACTTTCTTT
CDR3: CSALTGDRTFF

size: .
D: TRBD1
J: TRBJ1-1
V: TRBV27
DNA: TGTGCCAGCAGGGCGCCACTACAGGGGCTGAACACTGAAGCTTTCTTT
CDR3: CASRAPLQGLNTEAFF